This T cell receptor beta chain was recovered during a study of lymphopenia after photon versus proton radiotherapy. Study-level points and caveats: A bigger post-nadir fall in TCR diversity correlated inversely with survival time in deceased patients. Photon-treated patients lost naive T cells and TCR diversity; proton-treated stayed stable. Only patients who died were analyzed for survival; proton advantage is unproven. After lymphocyte nadir, photon-treated repertoires showed oligoclonal expansion, especially CD8+ Temra.

Measured with immunoSEQ multiplex PCR; TCRdb has only the in-frame clones, and not every one. The sample comprises roughly 67,000 clones, approximately 91% of which are singletons, and 2.9% rests with the top ten. With respect to this clone: Its matching antigen is unknown.

Source: peripheral blood, taken from a patient treated with photon-based radiotherapy. The TCR originated in a woman in her 70s with pancreatic cancer.

CDR3 loop: CASSPPPGGSGVTDTQYF. Written as DNA, the CDR3 is TGTGCCAGCAGTCCTCCGCCTGGGGGTAGCGGTGTGACAGATACGCAGTATTTT. The J gene is TRBJ2-3, the V gene TRBV27; D might be TRBD2 (6 bases). Per the germline V gene, CDR1 is MNHEY and CDR2 is SMNVEV (reference sequence). The germline V and J ends were trimmed by 5 bases and 3 bases, with 24 bases remaining between them. This CDR3 contains 18 residues.